Shown below are 30 T cell receptor beta chains from a single sample sequenced in a study of blood T cell repertoires in COVID-19. The repertoire was sequenced with immunoSEQ multiplex PCR; TCRdb's copy has only in-frame clones and lacks some. Of about 50,000 clones in the sample, about 85% were seen once. Sequenced sample: peripheral blood. The receptor source for this set is a human donor in a cohort sampled during active COVID-19.

The chain is built from TRBV19 and TRBJ2-7; TRBD1 agrees at 7 bases. With V trimmed by 6 bases and J by 1 base, 12 bases remained unmatched. The CDR3 totals 16 residues. Germline V CDR1 and CDR2: LNHDA, SQIVND (reference sequence). The CDR3, as DNA: TGTGCCAGTAGATTGACAGGGCGTGGGGAATCCTACGAGCAGTACTTC. This gives the protein CASRLTGRGESYEQYF. The full variable domain, with the rest looked up from reference TRBV19 and TRBJ2-7, is DGGITQSPKYLFRKEGQNVTLSCEQNLNHDAMYWYRQDPGQGLRLIYYSQIVNDFQKGDIAEGYSVSREKKESFPLTVTSAQKNPTAFYLCASRLTGRGESYEQYFGPGTRLTVT.

The rearrangement links TRBV2 to TRBJ2-5; TRBD1 aligns across 8 bases. Germline V gene data show CDR1 as SNHLY and CDR2 as FYNNEI. The V segment lost 5 bases and the J segment 5 bases; nucleotides outside the gene matches: 7. The CDR3 length is 14 residues. This chain's CDR3 is CASSWTGKRETQYF. CDR3 DNA: TGTGCCAGCAGTTGGACAGGGAAGAGGGAGACCCAGTACTTC. Together with reference TRBV2 and TRBJ2-5, the CDR3 gives the full variable domain: EPEVTQTPSHQVTQMGQEVILRCVPISNHLYFYWYRQILGQKVEFLVSFYNNEISEKSEIFDDQFSVERPDGSNFTLKIRSTKLEDSAMYFCASSWTGKRETQYFGPGTRLLVL.

J is TRBJ2-2 and V is TRBV10-2; 9 bases are shared with TRBD2. Germline loops: CDR1 WSHSY, CDR2 SAAADI. V was pared by 4 bases and J by 4 bases, with 4 bases of the junction left unmatched. CDR3 length: 15 amino acids. DNA for the CDR3: TGCGCCAGCAGTGGTAGCGGGGGAAGCACCGGGGAGCTGTTTTTT. This codes for CASSGSGGSTGELFF.

The chain joins TRBV27 to TRBJ2-6, with 8 bases identical to TRBD1. CDR3 size: 19 residues. V was pared by 5 bases and J by 2 bases, with 14 bases of the junction left unmatched. Germline V gene sequence: CDR1 MNHEY, CDR2 SMNVEV (reference sequence). Here the CDR3 DNA reads TGTGCCAGCAGTGTGACAGGGGCCTTAATCTCCCCTGGGGCCAACGTCCTGACTTTC. This gives the protein CASSVTGALISPGANVLTF.

This chain joins TRBV12-3 or TRBV12-4 and TRBJ1-3; D might be TRBD1 (5 bases). V gave up 8 bases and J gave up 13 bases, with 18 bases separating them. This CDR3 contains 12 residues. CDR3 nucleotide sequence: TGTGCCAGCCGGGACTCCGCCGGTGGGATATATTTT. Translated: CASRDSAGGIYF.

The chain employs TRBV7-7 and TRBJ2-2; tentatively, D is TRBD2 (6 bases). V was trimmed by 4 bases and J by 8 bases, leaving 14 bases between them. The germline CDR1 and CDR2 sequences are SSHAT and FNYEAQ (reference sequence). This CDR3 comprises 14 residues. The CDR3 loop reads CASSSQASGGELFF. The CDR3 DNA sequence: TGTGCCAGCAGCTCCCAAGCGAGCGGGGGGGAGCTGTTTTTT.

The chain joins TRBV5-1 to TRBJ1-3, with D maybe TRBD1 (6 bases). The V gene's germline CDR1 is SGHRS and CDR2 YFSETQ. This CDR3 is 13 amino acids long. Trimming left V 4 bases short and J 2 bases short, with 7 bases between. The CDR3 spells CASSEGAGNTIYF. In nucleotides, the CDR3 is TGCGCCAGCAGCGAGGGGGCTGGAAACACCATATATTTT. The variable domain in full, with the rest retrieved from reference TRBV5-1 and TRBJ1-3, is KAGVTQTPRYLIKTRGQQVTLSCSPISGHRSVSWYQQTPGQGLQFLFEYFSETQRNKGNFPGRFSGRQFSNSRSEMNVSTLELGDSALYLCASSEGAGNTIYFGEGSWLTVV.

The chain joins TRBV6-6 to TRBJ2-1; 12 bases fit TRBD2. Germline V gene data show CDR1 as MNHNY and CDR2 as SVGAGI (reference sequence). V lost 2 bases, J lost 7 bases, and 3 bases stayed unmatched. The CDR3 consists of 15 residues. DNA for the CDR3: TGTGCCAGCAGTTACCTAGCGGGAGGGTTGAATGAGCAGTTCTTC. As protein: CASSYLAGGLNEQFF.

The genes are TRBV9 and TRBJ2-1; TRBD1 matches 10 bases. V was clipped by 4 bases and J by 7 bases; unmatched bases: 8. Per germline, CDR1 SGDLS and CDR2 YYNGEE. The CDR3 is 15 amino acids. The CDR3 nucleotides are TGTGCCAGCAGCACCCGGGACAGGGGAGTAAATGAGCAGTTCTTC. This translates into CASSTRDRGVNEQFF.

This chain uses TRBV18 with TRBJ1-1; TRBD1 is a possible D gene (5 bases). CDR3 length equals 16 residues. Germline V gene sequence: CDR1 KGHSH, CDR2 LQKENI. Trimming took 3 bases from V and 11 from J, leaving 25 bases between them. CDR3 in amino acids: CASSPTETESVSRAFF. The CDR3 DNA is TGTGCCAGCTCACCCACCGAGACAGAATCGGTCTCTCGGGCTTTCTTT.

J is TRBJ2-1 and V is TRBV27; the D gene is possibly TRBD2 (6 bases). The V gene lost 5 bases and the J gene lost 5 bases, with 16 bases spanning the gap. Looked up from germline, CDR1 is MNHEY and CDR2 is SMNVEV (reference sequence). The CDR3 has 15 amino acids. The CDR3 nucleotides are TGTGCCAGCAGTCCCCCGGGACTGCTCGACAATGAGCAGTTCTTC. As protein: CASSPPGLLDNEQFF.

The J gene is TRBJ2-7, the V gene TRBV18; 9 nucleotides line up with TRBD2. The germline V gene encodes CDR1 KGHSH and CDR2 LQKENI. The CDR3 consists of 15 residues. The V gene end was trimmed by 3 bases and the J gene end by 2 bases; junction bases not matched to a gene: 5. This chain's CDR3 is CASSPATSGPYEQYF. The CDR3 nucleotides are TGTGCCAGCTCACCGGCGACTAGCGGACCCTACGAGCAGTACTTC.

Here the CDR3 DNA reads TGTGCCAGCAGCCAAGGACAATCGGGACTCCCTAGGACCGAGCAGTACTTC. The encoded protein is CASSQGQSGLPRTEQYF. The chain carries TRBV3-1 (or the pseudogene TRBV3-2) and TRBJ2-7; D is perhaps TRBD2 (6 bases). V was trimmed by 1 base and J by 6 bases, leaving 22 bases between them. Per germline, CDR1 LGHDT and CDR2 YNNKEL (reference sequence). There are 17 residues in the CDR3.

The chain is built from TRBV6-5 and TRBJ2-7; 7 bases fit TRBD1. Germline values: CDR1 MNHEY, CDR2 SVGAGI. The CDR3 has 14 residues. Trimming at V came to 4 bases and at J to 6 bases, leaving 9 bases not matched to a gene. The CDR3 reads CASSSLEQGVEQYF. In DNA, the CDR3 is TGTGCCAGCAGTTCACTAGAGCAGGGGGTCGAGCAGTACTTC.

V usage is TRBV5-1 and J usage is TRBJ2-7; the D gene is possibly TRBD1 (6 bases). Trimming stripped 0 bases from V and 7 bases from J, with 8 bases between. The CDR3 runs to 12 residues. Germline CDR1 and CDR2: SGHRS and YFSETQ. CDR3 coding DNA: TGCGCCAGCAGCTTGGAAACAGGGGAGCAGTACTTC. This translates into CASSLETGEQYF.

The V gene is TRBV9, the J gene TRBJ1-3, with D perhaps matching TRBD1 (6 bases). This CDR3 is 15 amino acids long. Between the trimmed V and J ends, which lost 0 bases and 4 bases, there was a span of 11 bases. Germline V CDR1 and CDR2: SGDLS, YYNGEE. The CDR3 is CASSVDQGYGNTIYF. The CDR3 bases are TGTGCCAGCAGCGTAGATCAGGGGTACGGAAACACCATATATTTT.

The chain is built from TRBV5-1 and TRBJ2-5; TRBD2 is a possible D gene (5 bases). CDR3 size: 14 residues. Germline lookup yields CDR1 SGHRS and CDR2 YFSETQ. With 2 bases removed from V and 4 bases from J, the gap between germline ends came to 12 bases. The CDR3 coding sequence is TGCGCCAGCAGCTTACTGCTAGGGAGAGAGACCCAGTACTTC. Its translation: CASSLLLGRETQYF.

This chain connects TRBV2 to TRBJ2-5; 10 bases fit TRBD1. The germline V gene has CDR1 SNHLY and CDR2 FYNNEI. The CDR3 runs to 14 residues. The junction had 2 bases not matched to a gene; V was cut back by 1 base and J by 6 bases. The CDR3 sequence: CASSEGGQGKTQYF. The CDR3, as DNA: TGTGCCAGCAGTGAAGGGGGACAGGGGAAGACCCAGTACTTC. Complete variable domain (other parts from reference TRBV2 and TRBJ2-5): EPEVTQTPSHQVTQMGQEVILRCVPISNHLYFYWYRQILGQKVEFLVSFYNNEISEKSEIFDDQFSVERPDGSNFTLKIRSTKLEDSAMYFCASSEGGQGKTQYFGPGTRLLVL.

This clone was observed a single time. The chain joins TRBV6-6 to TRBJ1-3; unclear D gene. Germline V gives CDR1 MNHNY, CDR2 SVGAGI (reference sequence). V shed 4 bases and J shed 4 bases, with 11 bases lying between them. This CDR3 has 14 residues. CDR3: CASSSRSPGNTIYF. The DNA of the CDR3 is TGTGCCAGCAGTTCGCGGTCTCCGGGAAACACCATATATTTT.

The CDR3 nucleotides read TGTGCCATCAGTCCAGGTCTTCACTACGAGCAGTACTTC. Residues: CAISPGLHYEQYF. The rearrangement uses TRBV10-3 and TRBJ2-7, with D unclear. This CDR3 contains 13 residues. The germline CDR1 and CDR2 sequences are ENHRY and SYGVKD. The V and J ends lost 5 bases and 3 bases respectively, with 11 bases between them.

This clone was counted a few times. The chain is built from TRBV28 and TRBJ1-3; D is perhaps TRBD1 (5 bases). The CDR3 consists of 16 residues. V shed 5 bases and J shed 6 bases, with 20 bases lying between them. The germline V gene encodes CDR1 MDHEN and CDR2 SYDVKM. CDR3 sequence reads: CASSPLSGRVVNTIYF. The CDR3 DNA follows: TGTGCCAGCAGTCCCCTCTCGGGCAGGGTGGTAAACACCATATATTTT.

V is TRBV6-5 and J is TRBJ1-1, with D tentatively TRBD1 (6 bases). CDR3 length: 15 residues. V shed 7 bases and J shed 1 base, with 16 bases lying between them. In germline, CDR1 is MNHEY, CDR2 SVGAGI. CDR3 loop: CASIGLGTPNTEAFF. The CDR3 nucleotides read TGTGCCAGCATAGGGCTAGGGACACCGAACACTGAAGCTTTCTTT.

The chain has TRBV30 and TRBJ2-2; D unclear. This CDR3 spans 13 amino acids. Between the trimmed V and J ends, which lost 5 bases and 1 base, there was a span of 8 bases. Per the germline V gene, CDR1 is GTSNPN and CDR2 is SVGIG (reference sequence). CDR3 protein: CAWRRWNTGELFF. Written as DNA, the CDR3 is TGTGCCTGGCGGCGGTGGAACACCGGGGAGCTGTTTTTT.

This chain links TRBV28 with TRBJ2-1, with D possibly matching TRBD2 (6 bases). Between the trimmed V and J ends, which lost 4 bases and 4 bases, there was a span of 11 bases. The length of the CDR3 is 14 residues. The germline CDR1 and CDR2 sequences are MDHEN and SYDVKM. CDR3 sequence: CASSWRGRYNEQFF. In DNA form, the CDR3 reads TGTGCCAGCAGTTGGCGGGGCAGGTACAATGAGCAGTTCTTC.

The V gene is TRBV6-5, the J gene TRBJ1-6; D is unresolved. With 6 bases removed from V and 7 bases from J, the gap between germline ends came to 16 bases. CDR3 length: 15 residues. Germline CDR1 reads MNHEY; CDR2 reads SVGAGI. Here the CDR3 DNA reads TGTGCCAGCAGACTATCCGCTTCCGGCAATTCACCCCTCCACTTT. Its protein is CASRLSASGNSPLHF.

The rearrangement uses TRBV27 and TRBJ2-2; 13 nucleotides line up with TRBD2. Germline values: CDR1 MNHEY, CDR2 SMNVEV (reference sequence). Germline trimming cut 3 bases from V and 4 bases from J; bases unmatched to any gene: 8. The CDR3 length is 18 residues. CDR3 sequence: CASSFTQGLAGVTGELFF. The CDR3 DNA is TGTGCCAGCAGTTTCACCCAAGGACTAGCGGGAGTCACCGGGGAGCTGTTTTTT.

This rearrangement joins TRBV3-1 (or the pseudogene TRBV3-2) to TRBJ2-7; D perhaps matches TRBD2 (6 bases). The CDR3 runs to 12 residues. V lost 6 bases to trimming and J lost 3 bases, with 9 bases between them. Germline V gene lookup returns CDR1 LGHDT and CDR2 YNNKEL (reference sequence). The CDR3 region is CASRDYGYEQYF. CDR3 DNA sequence: TGTGCCAGCAGGGACTATGGCTACGAGCAGTACTTC.

This clone was counted between two and nine times. J is TRBJ2-6 and V is TRBV19, with 7 bases lining up with TRBD2. V was clipped by 1 base and J by 2 bases; unmatched bases: 2. The CDR3 extends over 16 amino acids. Per germline, CDR1 LNHDA and CDR2 SQIVND (reference sequence). CDR3 DNA: TGTGCCAGTAGTATAGGGGGAGGGCCTGGGGCCAACGTCCTGACTTTC. Translated, it gives CASSIGGGPGANVLTF.

V gene TRBV5-8 combines with J gene TRBJ2-3; 8 positions agree with TRBD2. J lost 2 bases, V lost 3 bases, and 5 bases had no gene match. CDR3 size: 15 residues. The germline V gene has CDR1 SGHTS and CDR2 YDEGEE. The CDR3 DNA reads as TGTGCCAGCAGCTCTTTAGCGGGGTTCACAGATACGCAGTATTTT. This sequence encodes CASSSLAGFTDTQYF.

V usage is TRBV19 and J usage is TRBJ1-2, with 7 bases fitting TRBD1. V dropped 5 bases and J dropped 4; count of bases not matched to a gene: 7. Per the germline V gene, CDR1 is LNHDA and CDR2 is SQIVND (reference sequence). The CDR3 runs to 14 residues. The CDR3 bases are TGTGCCAGTAGTGCACTGGGACAGTCCTATGGCTACACCTTC. Its translation: CASSALGQSYGYTF. Full variable domain (remainder filled in from reference TRBV19 and TRBJ1-2): DGGITQSPKYLFRKEGQNVTLSCEQNLNHDAMYWYRQDPGQGLRLIYYSQIVNDFQKGDIAEGYSVSREKKESFPLTVTSAQKNPTAFYLCASSALGQSYGYTFGSGTRLTVV.